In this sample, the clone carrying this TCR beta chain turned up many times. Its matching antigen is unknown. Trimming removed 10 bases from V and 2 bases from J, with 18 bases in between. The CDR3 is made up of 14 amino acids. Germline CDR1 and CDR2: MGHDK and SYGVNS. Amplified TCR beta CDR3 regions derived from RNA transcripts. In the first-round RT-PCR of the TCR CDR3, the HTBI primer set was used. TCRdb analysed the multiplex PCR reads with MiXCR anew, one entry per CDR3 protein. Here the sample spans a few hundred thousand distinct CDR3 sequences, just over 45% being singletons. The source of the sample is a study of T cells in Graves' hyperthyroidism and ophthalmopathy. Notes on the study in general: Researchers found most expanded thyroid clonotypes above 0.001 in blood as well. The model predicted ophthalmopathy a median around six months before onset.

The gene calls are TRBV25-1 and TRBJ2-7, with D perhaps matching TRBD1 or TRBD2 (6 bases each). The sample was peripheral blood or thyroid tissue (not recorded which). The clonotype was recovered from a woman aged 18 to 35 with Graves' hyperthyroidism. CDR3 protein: CATSAGHFPYEQYF. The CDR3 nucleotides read TGTGCCACCTCCGCGGGACACTTTCCCTACGAGCAGTACTTC.